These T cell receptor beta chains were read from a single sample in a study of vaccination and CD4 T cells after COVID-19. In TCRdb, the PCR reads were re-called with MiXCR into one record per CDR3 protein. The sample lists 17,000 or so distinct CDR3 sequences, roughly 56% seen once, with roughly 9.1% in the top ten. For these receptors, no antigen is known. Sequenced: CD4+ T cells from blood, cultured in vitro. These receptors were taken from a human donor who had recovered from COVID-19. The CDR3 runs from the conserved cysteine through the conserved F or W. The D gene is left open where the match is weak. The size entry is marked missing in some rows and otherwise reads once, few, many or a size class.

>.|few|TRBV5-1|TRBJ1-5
CASSLALGADQPQHF
TGCGCCAGCAGCTTGGCCTTGGGGGCAGACCAGCCCCAGCATTTT
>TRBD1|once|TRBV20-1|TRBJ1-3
CSARDLTGSGNTIYF
TGCAGTGCTAGAGATCTGACAGGGTCTGGAAACACCATATATTTT
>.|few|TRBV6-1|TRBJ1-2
CASSEQGNYGYTF
TGTGCCAGCAGTGAACAGGGGAACTATGGCTACACCTTC
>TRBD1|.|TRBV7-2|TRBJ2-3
CASSLRQGVPYF
TGTGCCAGCAGCCTACGACAGGGGGTTCCGTATTTT
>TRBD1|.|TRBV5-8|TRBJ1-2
CASSSEGWTGLFYGYTF
TGTGCCAGCAGCTCCGAAGGCTGGACAGGGTTATTCTATGGCTACACCTTC
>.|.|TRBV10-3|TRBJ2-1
CAISDGEDEQFF
TGTGCCATCAGTGACGGGGAGGATGAGCAGTTCTTC
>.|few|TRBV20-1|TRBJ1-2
CSAPPPVAPNYGYTF
TGCAGTGCTCCCCCTCCCGTGGCTCCTAACTATGGCTACACCTTC
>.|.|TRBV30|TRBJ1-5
CAWSRGVYRNNQPQHF
TGTGCCTGGAGTCGCGGGGTTTATCGAAACAATCAGCCCCAGCATTTT
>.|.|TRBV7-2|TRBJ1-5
CASSFLADQPQHF
TGTGCCAGCAGCTTCTTGGCGGATCAGCCCCAGCATTTT
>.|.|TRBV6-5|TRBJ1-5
CASRWGRNAGNQPQHF
TGTGCCAGCCGGTGGGGGCGCAATGCTGGCAATCAGCCCCAGCATTTT
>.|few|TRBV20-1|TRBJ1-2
CSASQAVNYGYTF
TGCAGTGCCTCACAGGCCGTAAACTATGGCTACACCTTC
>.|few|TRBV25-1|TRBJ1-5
CASRPRYSNQPQHF
TGTGCCAGCAGACCAAGGTATAGCAATCAGCCCCAGCATTTT
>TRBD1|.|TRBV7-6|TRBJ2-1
CASSLGLDRGLFF
TGTGCCAGCAGCTTAGGCCTGGACAGGGGATTGTTCTTC
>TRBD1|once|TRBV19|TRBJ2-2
CASSKRDRGPNTGELFF
TGTGCCAGTAGTAAGAGGGACAGGGGGCCGAACACCGGGGAGCTGTTTTTT
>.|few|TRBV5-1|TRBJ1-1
CASSLGIQGVEGTEAFF
TGCGCCAGCAGCTTGGGGATACAGGGCGTGGAAGGAACTGAAGCTTTCTTT
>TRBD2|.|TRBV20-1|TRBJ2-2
CSARSGRGAGELFF
TGCAGTGCTAGAAGCGGGAGAGGGGCCGGGGAGCTGTTTTTT
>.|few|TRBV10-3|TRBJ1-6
CAISDSGSYNSPLHF
TGTGCCATCAGTGACTCTGGCTCCTATAATTCACCCCTCCACTTT
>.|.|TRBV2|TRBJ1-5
CASSLQGLSNQPQHF
TGTGCCAGCAGTCTTCAGGGGCTTAGCAATCAGCCCCAGCATTTT
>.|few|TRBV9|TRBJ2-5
CASSLPEGRGEETQYF
TGTGCCAGCAGCCTCCCAGAGGGGCGGGGAGAGGAGACCCAGTACTTC
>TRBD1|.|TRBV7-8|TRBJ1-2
CASSLPGTGSIGSNYGYTF
TGTGCCAGCAGCCTCCCCGGGACAGGGTCAATAGGTTCTAACTATGGCTACACCTTC
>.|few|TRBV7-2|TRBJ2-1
CASSSGLLDEQFF
TGTGCCAGCAGCTCAGGACTGTTGGATGAGCAGTTCTTC
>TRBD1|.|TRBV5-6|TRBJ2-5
CASSQGAGETQYF
TGTGCCAGCAGCCAGGGGGCAGGTGAGACCCAGTACTTC
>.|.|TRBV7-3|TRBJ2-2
CASSLRSVNTGELFF
TGTGCCAGCAGCTTACGCTCGGTGAACACCGGGGAGCTGTTTTTT
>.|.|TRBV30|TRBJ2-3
CAWSIPFSIGLPDTQYF
TGTGCCTGGAGTATTCCATTCTCAATAGGGTTACCAGATACGCAGTATTTT
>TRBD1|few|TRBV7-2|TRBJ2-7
CASSPDRREQYF
TGTGCCAGCAGCCCGGACAGGCGCGAGCAGTACTTC
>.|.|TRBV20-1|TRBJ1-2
CSAREGYGYTF
TGCAGTGCTAGGGAGGGCTATGGCTACACCTTC
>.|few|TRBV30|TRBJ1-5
CAWSVGVNQPQHF
TGTGCCTGGAGTGTAGGGGTCAATCAGCCCCAGCATTTT
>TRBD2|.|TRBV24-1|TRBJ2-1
CATSDPTSGSMWYNEQFF
TGTGCCACCAGTGACCCGACTAGCGGGAGCATGTGGTACAATGAGCAGTTCTTC
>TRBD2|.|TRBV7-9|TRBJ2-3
CASSGRLAGVTDTQYF
TGTGCCAGCAGCGGGAGACTAGCGGGAGTGACAGATACGCAGTATTTT
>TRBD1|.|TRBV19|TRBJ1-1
CASSMATGGWNTEAFF
TGTGCCAGTAGTATGGCGACAGGGGGCTGGAACACTGAAGCTTTCTTT
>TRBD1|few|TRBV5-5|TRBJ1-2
CASSSQTGRLGYTF
TGTGCCAGCAGCTCGCAGACAGGGAGGCTTGGCTACACCTTC
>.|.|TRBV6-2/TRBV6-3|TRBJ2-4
CASTGSGLYQYF
TGTGCCAGCACGGGTTCGGGATTATATCAGTACTTC
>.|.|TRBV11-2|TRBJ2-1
CASSFSGSYNEQFF
TGTGCCAGCAGCTTTTCAGGATCCTACAATGAGCAGTTCTTC
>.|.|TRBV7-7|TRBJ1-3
CASASSPGNTIYF
TGTGCCAGCGCTTCCTCTCCCGGAAACACCATATATTTT
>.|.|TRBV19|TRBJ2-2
CASSILRGLNTGELFF
TGTGCCAGTAGTATTCTTAGAGGGCTCAACACCGGGGAGCTGTTTTTT
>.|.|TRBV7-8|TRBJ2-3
CASSLADATDTQYF
TGTGCCAGCAGCTTAGCGGATGCTACAGATACGCAGTATTTT
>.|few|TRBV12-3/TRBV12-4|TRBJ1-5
CASSLAGQGWKQPQHF
TGTGCCAGCAGTTTAGCCGGGCAGGGGTGGAAGCAGCCCCAGCATTTT
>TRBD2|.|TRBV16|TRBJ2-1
CASSQPRLAENNEQFF
TGTGCCAGCAGCCAGCCCCGACTAGCGGAAAACAATGAGCAGTTCTTC
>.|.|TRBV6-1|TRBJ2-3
CASRGPTDTQYF
TGTGCCAGCAGGGGCCCCACAGATACGCAGTATTTT
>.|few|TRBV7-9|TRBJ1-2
CASSPATANYGYTF
TGTGCCAGCAGCCCTGCTACAGCTAACTATGGCTACACCTTC
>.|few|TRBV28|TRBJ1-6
CASILKGWRSPLHF
TGTGCCAGCATCCTAAAGGGATGGAGGTCACCCCTCCACTTT
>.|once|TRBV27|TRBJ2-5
CASSLGGAGETQYF
TGTGCCAGCAGTTTAGGGGGGGCCGGAGAGACCCAGTACTTC
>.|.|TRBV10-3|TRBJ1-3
CAISDTGKTGNTIYF
TGTGCCATCAGTGATACAGGGAAGACTGGAAACACCATATATTTT
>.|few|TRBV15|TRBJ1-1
CATSRKQGILMNTEAFF
TGTGCCACCAGCAGAAAGCAGGGGATACTTATGAACACTGAAGCTTTCTTT
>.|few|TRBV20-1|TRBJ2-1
CSATGIHFNEQFF
TGCAGTGCTACCGGGATACACTTCAATGAGCAGTTCTTC
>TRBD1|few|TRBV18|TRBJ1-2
CASSPEGAGYGYTF
TGTGCCAGCTCACCGGAGGGGGCCGGGTATGGCTACACCTTC
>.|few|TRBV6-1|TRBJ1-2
CASSEGPASYGYTF
TGTGCCAGCAGTGAAGGTCCAGCTAGCTATGGCTACACCTTC
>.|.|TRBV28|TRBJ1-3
CASSKGGAAGNTIYF
TGTGCCAGCAGTAAAGGGGGGGCGGCTGGAAACACCATATATTTT
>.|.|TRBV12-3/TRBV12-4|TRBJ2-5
CASSTQQETQYF
TGTGCCAGCAGTACCCAACAAGAGACCCAGTACTTC
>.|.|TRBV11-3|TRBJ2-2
CASSSPPGRAPRNTGELFF
TGTGCCAGCAGCTCCCCCCCCGGCAGGGCACCAAGAAACACCGGGGAGCTGTTTTTT
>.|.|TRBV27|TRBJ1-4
CASSLTGLNEKLFF
TGTGCCAGCAGTTTGACGGGGCTTAATGAAAAACTGTTTTTT
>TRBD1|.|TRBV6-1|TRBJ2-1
CASTPTQGGSYNEQFF
TGTGCCAGCACCCCTACACAGGGGGGATCCTACAATGAGCAGTTCTTC
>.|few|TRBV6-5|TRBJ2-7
CASSYGRRTYEQYF
TGTGCCAGCAGTTACGGTAGGAGAACCTACGAGCAGTACTTC
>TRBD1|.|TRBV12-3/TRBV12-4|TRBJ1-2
CASSFDRGLGYTF
TGTGCCAGCAGTTTTGACAGGGGGCTTGGCTACACCTTC
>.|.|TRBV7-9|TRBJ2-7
CASSFEGLYSYEQYF
TGTGCCAGCAGCTTCGAAGGGCTCTACTCCTACGAGCAGTACTTC